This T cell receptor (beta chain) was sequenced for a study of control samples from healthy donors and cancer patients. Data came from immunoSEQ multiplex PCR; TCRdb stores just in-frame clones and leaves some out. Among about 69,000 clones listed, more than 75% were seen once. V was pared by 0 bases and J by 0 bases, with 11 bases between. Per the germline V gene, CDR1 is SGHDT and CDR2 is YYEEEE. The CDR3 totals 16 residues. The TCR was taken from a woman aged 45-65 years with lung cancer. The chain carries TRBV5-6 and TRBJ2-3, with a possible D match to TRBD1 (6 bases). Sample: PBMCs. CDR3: CASSLETGPSTDTQYF. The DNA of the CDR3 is TGTGCCAGCAGCTTGGAGACAGGCCCTAGCACAGATACGCAGTATTTT.